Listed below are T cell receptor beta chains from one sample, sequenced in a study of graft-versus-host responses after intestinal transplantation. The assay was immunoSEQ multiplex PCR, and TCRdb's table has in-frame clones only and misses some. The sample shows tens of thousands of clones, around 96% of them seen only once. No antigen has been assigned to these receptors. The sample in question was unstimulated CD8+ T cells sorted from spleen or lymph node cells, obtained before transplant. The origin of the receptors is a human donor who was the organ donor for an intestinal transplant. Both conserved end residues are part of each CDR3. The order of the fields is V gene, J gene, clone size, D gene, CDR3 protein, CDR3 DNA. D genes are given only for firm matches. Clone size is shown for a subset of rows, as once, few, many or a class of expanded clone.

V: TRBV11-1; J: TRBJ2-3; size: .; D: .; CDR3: CASSLAQTDTQYF; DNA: TGTGCCAGCAGCTTAGCGCAGACAGATACGCAGTATTTT
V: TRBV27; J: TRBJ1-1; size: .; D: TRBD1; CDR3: CASSPDRDNTEAFF; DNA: TGTGCCAGCAGTCCGGACAGGGATAACACTGAAGCTTTCTTT
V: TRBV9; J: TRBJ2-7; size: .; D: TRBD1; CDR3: CASSLSGTVYEQYF; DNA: TGTGCCAGCAGCCTCTCCGGGACAGTCTACGAGCAGTACTTC
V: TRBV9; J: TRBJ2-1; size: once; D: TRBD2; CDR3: CASSVGRSGGEQFF; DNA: TGTGCCAGCAGCGTAGGACGCAGCGGGGGTGAGCAGTTCTTC
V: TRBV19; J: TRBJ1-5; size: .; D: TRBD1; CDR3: CASAPSRDRFYSNQPQHF; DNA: TGTGCCAGTGCTCCATCCCGGGACAGATTTTATAGCAATCAGCCCCAGCATTTT
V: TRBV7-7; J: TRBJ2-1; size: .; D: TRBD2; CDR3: CASSQGLAGGHNEQFF; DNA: TGTGCTAGCAGTCAAGGACTAGCGGGGGGGCACAATGAGCAGTTCTTC
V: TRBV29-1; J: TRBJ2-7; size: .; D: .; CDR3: CSVNAPGVGEQYF; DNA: TGCAGCGTTAATGCGCCCGGGGTGGGCGAGCAGTACTTC
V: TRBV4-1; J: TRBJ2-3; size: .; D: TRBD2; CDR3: CASSSSGGAYTDTQYF; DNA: TGCGCCAGCAGCAGCAGCGGGGGGGCCTACACAGATACGCAGTATTTT
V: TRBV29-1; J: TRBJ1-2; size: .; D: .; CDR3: CSAALGANYGYTF; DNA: TGCAGCGCAGCCCTGGGGGCTAACTATGGCTACACCTTC
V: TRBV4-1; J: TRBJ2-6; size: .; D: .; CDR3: CASSHRHGFSGANVLTF; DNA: TGCGCCAGCAGCCACCGACACGGGTTCTCTGGGGCCAACGTCCTGACTTTC
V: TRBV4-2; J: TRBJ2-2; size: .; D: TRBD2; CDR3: CASSQDLFAGEAGELFF; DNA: TGTGCCAGCAGCCAAGATCTGTTTGCGGGGGAGGCCGGGGAGCTGTTTTTT
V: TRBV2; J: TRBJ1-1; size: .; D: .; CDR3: CASDDGNTEAFF; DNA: TGTGCCAGTGATGACGGGAACACTGAAGCTTTCTTT
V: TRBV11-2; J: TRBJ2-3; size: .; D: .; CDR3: CASSFGTRPQTDTQYF; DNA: TGTGCCAGCAGCTTTGGGACACGCCCCCAAACAGATACGCAGTATTTT
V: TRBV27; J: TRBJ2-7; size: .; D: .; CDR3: CASSLSGQGVYEQYF; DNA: TGTGCCAGCAGTTTATCCGGTCAGGGCGTATACGAGCAGTACTTC
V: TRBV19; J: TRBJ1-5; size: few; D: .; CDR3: CASSIDVGINQPQHF; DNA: TGTGCCAGTAGTATAGATGTGGGCATCAATCAGCCCCAGCATTTT
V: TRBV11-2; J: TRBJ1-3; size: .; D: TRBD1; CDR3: CASSSTGTGNTIYF; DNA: TGTGCCAGCAGCTCGACAGGGACTGGAAACACCATATATTTT
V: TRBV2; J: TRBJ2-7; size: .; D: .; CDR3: CASSGLRYEQYF; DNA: TGTGCCAGCAGCGGCTTGAGGTACGAGCAGTACTTC
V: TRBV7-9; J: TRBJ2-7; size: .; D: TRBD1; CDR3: CASSSSGTGPYEQYF; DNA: TGTGCCAGCAGCTCCTCCGGGACAGGGCCCTACGAGCAGTACTTC
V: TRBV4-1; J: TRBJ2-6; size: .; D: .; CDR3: CASSQTGPLWANVLTF; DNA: TGCGCCAGCAGCCAAACAGGTCCTCTCTGGGCCAACGTCCTGACTTTC
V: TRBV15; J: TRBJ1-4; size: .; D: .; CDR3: CATSSPGGHKEKLFF; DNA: TGTGCCACCAGCAGCCCCGGCGGCCACAAGGAAAAACTGTTTTTT
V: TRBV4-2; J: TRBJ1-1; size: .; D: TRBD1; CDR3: CASSQVLLRTGVSEAFF; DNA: TGTGCCAGCAGCCAAGTTCTTTTGAGGACAGGGGTATCCGAAGCTTTCTTT
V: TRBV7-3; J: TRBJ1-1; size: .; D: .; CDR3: CASSLVGMRQAFF; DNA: TGTGCCAGCAGCTTAGTTGGAATGAGGCAAGCTTTCTTT
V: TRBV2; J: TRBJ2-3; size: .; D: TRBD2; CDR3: CASSDDPAGGGDTQYF; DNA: TGTGCCAGCAGTGACGACCCAGCGGGGGGCGGGGATACGCAGTATTTT
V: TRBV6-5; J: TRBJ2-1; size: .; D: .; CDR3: CATMTLDRDNEQFF; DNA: TGTGCCACGATGACACTGGACAGAGACAATGAGCAGTTCTTC
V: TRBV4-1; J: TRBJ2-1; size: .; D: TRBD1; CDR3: CASSQAPGGQVYNEQFF; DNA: TGCGCCAGCAGCCAAGCCCCAGGGGGCCAAGTCTACAATGAGCAGTTCTTC
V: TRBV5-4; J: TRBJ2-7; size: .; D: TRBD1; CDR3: CASSLVGTGHHEQYF; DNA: TGTGCCAGCAGCTTGGTAGGGACAGGGCACCACGAGCAGTACTTC
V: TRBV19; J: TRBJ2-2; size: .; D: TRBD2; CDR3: CASTAGGWTGELFF; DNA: TGTGCCAGTACGGCGGGGGGATGGACCGGGGAGCTGTTTTTT
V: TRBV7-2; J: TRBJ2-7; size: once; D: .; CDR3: CASSLVGRWNEQYF; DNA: TGTGCCAGCAGCTTAGTCGGCAGATGGAACGAGCAGTACTTC
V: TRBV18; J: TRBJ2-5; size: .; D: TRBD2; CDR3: CASSEAGAEETQYF; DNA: TGTGCCAGCTCAGAAGCGGGGGCGGAAGAGACCCAGTACTTC
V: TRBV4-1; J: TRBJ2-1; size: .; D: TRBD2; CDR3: CASSFKLAGVINEQFF; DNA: TGCGCCAGCAGCTTTAAACTAGCGGGGGTGATTAATGAGCAGTTCTTC